Listed below are T cell receptor beta chains from one sample, sequenced in a study of cytomegalovirus exposure and HLA in healthy donors. Produced via immunoSEQ multiplex PCR; TCRdb's table is partial and in-frame only. The sample consists of 100,000 to 150,000 clones, roughly four fifths of them appearing once. Sample: PBMCs. These receptors all come from a woman aged 45-65 years in good health and CMV-seronegative. The CDR3 runs from the conserved cysteine through the conserved F or W. Each record gives: V gene, D gene, J gene, clone size, CDR3 protein, CDR3 DNA. D genes are given only for firm matches. Not all rows give a size; the values are once, few, many and, for expanded clones, a class.

V gene: TRBV7-9; D gene: -; J gene: TRBJ1-2; clone size: -; CDR3 protein: CASSQNGYGYTF; CDR3 DNA: TGTGCCAGCAGCCAAAACGGCTATGGCTACACCTTC
V gene: TRBV28; D gene: TRBD2; J gene: TRBJ2-1; clone size: few; CDR3 protein: CASRRLAGVYEQFF; CDR3 DNA: TGTGCCAGCAGACGACTAGCGGGAGTCTATGAGCAGTTCTTC
V gene: TRBV7-3; D gene: -; J gene: TRBJ2-1; clone size: once; CDR3 protein: CASSLSLASNYNEQFF; CDR3 DNA: TGTGCCAGCAGCCTATCCCTAGCGTCAAACTACAATGAGCAGTTCTTC
V gene: TRBV7-3; D gene: -; J gene: TRBJ2-3; clone size: -; CDR3 protein: CASSLSLTSTDTQYF; CDR3 DNA: TGTGCCAGCAGCTTAAGCCTCACTAGCACAGATACGCAGTATTTT
V gene: TRBV7-9; D gene: -; J gene: TRBJ2-1; clone size: once; CDR3 protein: CASSQLGPTYNEQFF; CDR3 DNA: TGTGCCAGCAGCCAACTAGGGCCCACCTACAATGAGCAGTTCTTC
V gene: TRBV5-1; D gene: TRBD1; J gene: TRBJ1-4; clone size: -; CDR3 protein: CASSLGGQGVEKLFF; CDR3 DNA: TGCGCCAGCAGCTTGGGGGGACAGGGGGTTGAAAAACTGTTTTTT
V gene: TRBV9; D gene: -; J gene: TRBJ2-3; clone size: -; CDR3 protein: CASSVVPGDTQYF; CDR3 DNA: TGTGCCAGCAGCGTAGTCCCCGGGGATACGCAGTATTTT
V gene: TRBV2; D gene: -; J gene: TRBJ2-5; clone size: -; CDR3 protein: CASRWAEETQYF; CDR3 DNA: TGTGCCAGCAGGTGGGCCGAAGAGACCCAGTACTTC
V gene: TRBV5-1; D gene: TRBD1; J gene: TRBJ1-1; clone size: -; CDR3 protein: CASTPGTGPEAFF; CDR3 DNA: TGCGCCAGTACCCCCGGGACAGGGCCTGAAGCTTTCTTT
V gene: TRBV4-3; D gene: TRBD1; J gene: TRBJ1-3; clone size: -; CDR3 protein: CASSQERQGVSGNTIYF; CDR3 DNA: TGCGCCAGCAGCCAAGAAAGACAGGGCGTCTCCGGAAACACCATATATTTT
V gene: TRBV15; D gene: -; J gene: TRBJ2-1; clone size: -; CDR3 protein: CATSRVAVDNEQFF; CDR3 DNA: TGTGCCACCAGCAGAGTAGCAGTAGACAATGAGCAGTTCTTC
V gene: TRBV2; D gene: -; J gene: TRBJ1-1; clone size: -; CDR3 protein: CASSEVRVLNPEAFF; CDR3 DNA: TGTGCCAGCAGTGAAGTCCGGGTTTTGAACCCTGAAGCTTTCTTT
V gene: TRBV14; D gene: TRBD1; J gene: TRBJ2-3; clone size: -; CDR3 protein: CASSLDRARDTQYF; CDR3 DNA: TGTGCCAGCAGCCTCGACAGGGCACGAGATACGCAGTATTTT
V gene: TRBV4-2; D gene: -; J gene: TRBJ2-7; clone size: -; CDR3 protein: CASSQGSSPGDEQYF; CDR3 DNA: TGTGCCAGCAGCCAAGGGAGTTCCCCGGGGGACGAGCAGTACTTC
V gene: TRBV10-3; D gene: TRBD2; J gene: TRBJ2-5; clone size: -; CDR3 protein: CAISAGLAGKETQYF; CDR3 DNA: TGTGCCATCAGTGCAGGACTAGCGGGAAAAGAGACCCAGTACTTC
V gene: TRBV5-5; D gene: TRBD1; J gene: TRBJ1-2; clone size: -; CDR3 protein: CASSKDRGGGYTF; CDR3 DNA: TGTGCCAGCAGCAAGGACAGGGGAGGGGGCTACACCTTC
V gene: TRBV25-1; D gene: -; J gene: TRBJ1-2; clone size: -; CDR3 protein: CASSEVAGHSEGYGYTF; CDR3 DNA: TGTGCCAGCAGTGAAGTGGCCGGGCACTCGGAGGGGTATGGCTACACCTTC
V gene: TRBV6-5; D gene: -; J gene: TRBJ1-1; clone size: -; CDR3 protein: CASTNTLSEAFF; CDR3 DNA: TGTGCCAGCACCAACACGCTTTCTGAAGCTTTCTTT
V gene: TRBV4-2; D gene: TRBD1; J gene: TRBJ1-1; clone size: -; CDR3 protein: CASSQSAGGVGGEAFF; CDR3 DNA: TGTGCCAGCAGCCAATCCGCAGGGGGCGTAGGGGGTGAAGCTTTCTTT
V gene: TRBV11-2; D gene: -; J gene: TRBJ1-2; clone size: -; CDR3 protein: CASSFFSTGSSYGYTF; CDR3 DNA: TGTGCCAGCAGCTTTTTCAGCACGGGATCTTCCTATGGCTACACCTTC
V gene: TRBV6-5; D gene: TRBD1; J gene: TRBJ1-1; clone size: few; CDR3 protein: CASRSRGTEAFF; CDR3 DNA: TGTGCCAGCAGGTCCAGGGGGACTGAAGCTTTCTTT
V gene: TRBV2; D gene: TRBD2; J gene: TRBJ2-1; clone size: -; CDR3 protein: CASSVPSGNNEQFF; CDR3 DNA: TGTGCCAGCAGTGTCCCTAGCGGGAATAATGAGCAGTTCTTC
V gene: TRBV4-2; D gene: TRBD2; J gene: TRBJ2-1; clone size: -; CDR3 protein: CASSPPTVGLAGVRPYNEQFF; CDR3 DNA: TGTGCCAGCAGCCCGCCGACCGTAGGACTAGCGGGAGTACGACCCTACAATGAGCAGTTCTTC
V gene: TRBV19; D gene: -; J gene: TRBJ1-3; clone size: -; CDR3 protein: CASRSLLGGSGNTIYF; CDR3 DNA: TGTGCCAGTAGGAGCCTACTAGGGGGTTCTGGAAACACCATATATTTT
V gene: TRBV30; D gene: TRBD2; J gene: TRBJ2-1; clone size: -; CDR3 protein: CAWTLAGAEQFF; CDR3 DNA: TGTGCCTGGACTCTAGCGGGAGCTGAGCAGTTCTTC
V gene: TRBV6-4; D gene: TRBD2; J gene: TRBJ2-1; clone size: -; CDR3 protein: CASSPGLADHNEQFF; CDR3 DNA: TGTGCCAGCAGCCCGGGACTAGCGGACCACAATGAGCAGTTCTTC
V gene: TRBV14; D gene: -; J gene: TRBJ1-2; clone size: -; CDR3 protein: CASSPLWGEGYTF; CDR3 DNA: TGTGCCAGCAGCCCACTATGGGGGGAGGGCTACACCTTC
V gene: TRBV28; D gene: TRBD1; J gene: TRBJ1-6; clone size: -; CDR3 protein: CASSPPGGPYNSPLHF; CDR3 DNA: TGTGCCAGCAGTCCTCCAGGGGGTCCCTATAATTCACCCCTCCACTTT
V gene: TRBV4-3; D gene: -; J gene: TRBJ2-2; clone size: few; CDR3 protein: CASTLAANTGELFF; CDR3 DNA: TGCGCCAGCACCTTAGCGGCGAACACCGGGGAGCTGTTTTTT
V gene: TRBV7-6; D gene: -; J gene: TRBJ2-5; clone size: once; CDR3 protein: CASSPIRETQYF; CDR3 DNA: TGTGCCAGCAGCCCGATCAGAGAGACCCAGTACTTC
V gene: TRBV4-3; D gene: TRBD1; J gene: TRBJ1-1; clone size: -; CDR3 protein: CASSSGTGAMNTEAFF; CDR3 DNA: TGCGCCAGCAGCTCCGGGACAGGGGCTATGAACACTGAAGCTTTCTTT
V gene: TRBV29-1; D gene: -; J gene: TRBJ2-1; clone size: -; CDR3 protein: CSVVRRADNEQFF; CDR3 DNA: TGCAGCGTTGTCCGGAGGGCCGACAATGAGCAGTTCTTC
V gene: TRBV5-6; D gene: -; J gene: TRBJ2-2; clone size: -; CDR3 protein: CASSPGPVRPPGVLFF; CDR3 DNA: TGTGCCAGCAGCCCGGGACCAGTGAGACCGCCGGGGGTGCTGTTTTTT
V gene: TRBV6-5; D gene: -; J gene: TRBJ1-1; clone size: few; CDR3 protein: CASSLGREAFF; CDR3 DNA: TGTGCCAGCAGCCTAGGAAGAGAAGCTTTCTTT
V gene: TRBV30; D gene: TRBD2; J gene: TRBJ2-5; clone size: -; CDR3 protein: CAWSEGTRSQETQYF; CDR3 DNA: TGTGCCTGGAGTGAAGGGACTAGGAGCCAAGAGACCCAGTACTTC
V gene: TRBV5-1; D gene: -; J gene: TRBJ2-7; clone size: -; CDR3 protein: CASSLAAGMISEQYF; CDR3 DNA: TGCGCCAGCAGCTTGGCTGCGGGAATGATTTCCGAGCAGTACTTC
V gene: TRBV7-8; D gene: TRBD1; J gene: TRBJ2-7; clone size: -; CDR3 protein: CASSSTRTGSYEQYF; CDR3 DNA: TGTGCCAGCAGCTCCACCCGGACAGGTTCCTACGAGCAGTACTTC
V gene: TRBV4-2; D gene: TRBD2; J gene: TRBJ2-1; clone size: -; CDR3 protein: CASSQDLRVGSGAQQFF; CDR3 DNA: TGTGCCAGCAGCCAAGATCTGAGGGTCGGTAGCGGGGCACAGCAGTTCTTC
V gene: TRBV7-9; D gene: -; J gene: TRBJ1-2; clone size: -; CDR3 protein: CASRRERNYGYTF; CDR3 DNA: TGTGCCAGCAGGAGAGAGAGGAACTATGGCTACACCTTC
V gene: TRBV29-1; D gene: -; J gene: TRBJ2-2; clone size: once; CDR3 protein: CSVEGGGGELFF; CDR3 DNA: TGCAGCGTTGAGGGGGGTGGCGGGGAGCTGTTTTTT
V gene: TRBV4-1; D gene: -; J gene: TRBJ1-1; clone size: -; CDR3 protein: CASSQVPGNTEAFF; CDR3 DNA: TGCGCCAGCAGCCAAGTACCAGGGAACACTGAAGCTTTCTTT
V gene: TRBV28; D gene: -; J gene: TRBJ2-7; clone size: -; CDR3 protein: CASSPPGEGPPPYYEQYF; CDR3 DNA: TGTGCCAGCAGTCCACCAGGGGAGGGACCCCCCCCCTACTACGAGCAGTACTTC
V gene: TRBV14; D gene: -; J gene: TRBJ1-1; clone size: -; CDR3 protein: CASSQDLSGEAFF; CDR3 DNA: TGTGCCAGCAGCCAAGATCTATCGGGGGAAGCTTTCTTT
V gene: TRBV2; D gene: -; J gene: TRBJ2-7; clone size: once; CDR3 protein: CASSDSGGWEQYF; CDR3 DNA: TGTGCCAGCAGTGATTCGGGGGGCTGGGAGCAGTACTTC
V gene: TRBV7-6; D gene: -; J gene: TRBJ2-1; clone size: once; CDR3 protein: CASSPGINEQFF; CDR3 DNA: TGTGCCAGCAGCCCCGGGATTAATGAGCAGTTCTTC
V gene: TRBV5-4; D gene: -; J gene: TRBJ1-2; clone size: -; CDR3 protein: CASSTSGAGGYTF; CDR3 DNA: TGTGCCAGCAGCACCTCAGGGGCTGGCGGCTACACCTTC
V gene: TRBV4-2; D gene: TRBD2; J gene: TRBJ2-1; clone size: -; CDR3 protein: CASSQDVAGDNEQFF; CDR3 DNA: TGTGCCAGCAGCCAAGACGTAGCGGGAGACAATGAGCAGTTCTTC